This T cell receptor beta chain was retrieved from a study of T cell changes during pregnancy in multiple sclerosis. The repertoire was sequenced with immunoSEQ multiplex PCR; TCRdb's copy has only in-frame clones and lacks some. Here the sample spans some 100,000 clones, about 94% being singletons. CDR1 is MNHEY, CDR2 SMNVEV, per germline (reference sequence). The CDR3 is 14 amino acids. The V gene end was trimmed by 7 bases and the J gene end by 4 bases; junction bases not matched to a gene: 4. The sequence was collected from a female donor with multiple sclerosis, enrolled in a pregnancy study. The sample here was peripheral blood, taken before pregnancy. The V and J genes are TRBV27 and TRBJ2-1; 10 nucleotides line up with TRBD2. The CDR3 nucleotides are TGTGCCAGCACCCTAGCGGGGGAATACAATGAGCAGTTCTTC. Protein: CASTLAGEYNEQFF.